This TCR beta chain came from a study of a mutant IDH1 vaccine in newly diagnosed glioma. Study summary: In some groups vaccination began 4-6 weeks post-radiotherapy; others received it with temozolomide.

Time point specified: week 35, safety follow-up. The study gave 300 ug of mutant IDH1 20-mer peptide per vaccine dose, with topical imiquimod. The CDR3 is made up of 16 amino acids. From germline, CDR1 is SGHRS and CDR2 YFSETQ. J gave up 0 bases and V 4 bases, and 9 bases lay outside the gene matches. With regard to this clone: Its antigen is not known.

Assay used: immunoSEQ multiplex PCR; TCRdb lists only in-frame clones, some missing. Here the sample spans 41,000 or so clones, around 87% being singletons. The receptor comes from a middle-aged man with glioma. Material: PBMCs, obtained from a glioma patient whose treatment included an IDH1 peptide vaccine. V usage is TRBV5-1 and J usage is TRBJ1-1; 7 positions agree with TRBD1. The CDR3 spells CASSRGTATMNTEAFF. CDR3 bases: TGCGCCAGCAGCCGAGGGACAGCGACAATGAACACTGAAGCTTTCTTT.